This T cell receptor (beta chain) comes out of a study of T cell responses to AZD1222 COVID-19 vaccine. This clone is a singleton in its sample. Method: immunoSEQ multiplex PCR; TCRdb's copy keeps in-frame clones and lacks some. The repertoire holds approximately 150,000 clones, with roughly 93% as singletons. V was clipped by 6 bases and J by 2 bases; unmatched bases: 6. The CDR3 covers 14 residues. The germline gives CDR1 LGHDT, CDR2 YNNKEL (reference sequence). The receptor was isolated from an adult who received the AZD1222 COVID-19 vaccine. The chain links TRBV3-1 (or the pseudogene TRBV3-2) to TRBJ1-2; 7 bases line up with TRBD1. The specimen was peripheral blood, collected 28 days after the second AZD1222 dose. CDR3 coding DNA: TGTGCCAGCAGACATACAGGGGACAACTATGGCTACACCTTC. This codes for CASRHTGDNYGYTF.